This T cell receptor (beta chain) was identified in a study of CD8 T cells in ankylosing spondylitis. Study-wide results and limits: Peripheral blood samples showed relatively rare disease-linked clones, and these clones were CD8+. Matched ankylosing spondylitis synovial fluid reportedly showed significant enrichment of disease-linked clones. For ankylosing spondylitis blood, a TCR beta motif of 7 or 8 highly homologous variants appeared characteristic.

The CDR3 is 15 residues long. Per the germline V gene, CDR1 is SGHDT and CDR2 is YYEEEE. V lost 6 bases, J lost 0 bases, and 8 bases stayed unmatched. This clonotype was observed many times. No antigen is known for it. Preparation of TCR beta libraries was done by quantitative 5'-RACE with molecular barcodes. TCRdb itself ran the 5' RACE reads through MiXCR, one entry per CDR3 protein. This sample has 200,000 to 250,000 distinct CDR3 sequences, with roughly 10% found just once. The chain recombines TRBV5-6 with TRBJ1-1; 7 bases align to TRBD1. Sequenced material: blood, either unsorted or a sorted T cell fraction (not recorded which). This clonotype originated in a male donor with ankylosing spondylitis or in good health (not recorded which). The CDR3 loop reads CASTRRGLVNTEAFF. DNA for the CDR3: TGTGCCAGCACGCGCAGGGGGTTGGTGAACACTGAAGCTTTCTTT.